The rows below give T cell receptor beta chains drawn from one sample of a study of T-cell reconstitution after alpha-beta-depleted transplantation in children. Via MiXCR, TCRdb re-called the PCR reads, giving one row per CDR3 protein. The sample lists 200,000 to 250,000 distinct CDR3 sequences; approximately 11% were seen once. The sequencing here drew on PBMCs, taken before TCRalphabeta/CD19-depleted stem cell transplant. The receptor source for this set is a child less than two years old with acute myeloid leukemia, due to receive a stem cell transplant. Each CDR3 is given with its conserved first and last residue.

J gene: TRBJ2-1; V gene: TRBV12-3/TRBV12-4; CDR3 protein: CASSFGGDTYNEQFF
J gene: TRBJ2-2; V gene: TRBV24-1; CDR3 protein: CATSDGPGPGELFF
J gene: TRBJ1-1; V gene: TRBV7-9; CDR3 protein: CASSSHRESTEAFF
J gene: TRBJ2-3; V gene: TRBV20-1; CDR3 protein: CSARGVGLGSTDTQYF
J gene: TRBJ2-7; V gene: TRBV10-2; CDR3 protein: CASSDTYEQYF
J gene: TRBJ1-1; V gene: TRBV29-1; CDR3 protein: CSGGQGGGTEAFF
J gene: TRBJ2-1; V gene: TRBV11-2; CDR3 protein: CASGRTEQFF
J gene: TRBJ2-7; V gene: TRBV7-2; CDR3 protein: CASSFSSGLGYEQYF
J gene: TRBJ1-2; V gene: TRBV7-9; CDR3 protein: CASSSTDPASTF
J gene: TRBJ2-7; V gene: TRBV12-3/TRBV12-4; CDR3 protein: CASSSTGLGQYF
J gene: TRBJ2-7; V gene: TRBV20-1; CDR3 protein: CSAPTGTTYEQYF
J gene: TRBJ2-7; V gene: TRBV5-1; CDR3 protein: CASRDSGSQHYEQYF
J gene: TRBJ2-5; V gene: TRBV6-2/TRBV6-3; CDR3 protein: CASKIRGRELETQYF
J gene: TRBJ2-2; V gene: TRBV6-1; CDR3 protein: CASSPPTSGAGELFF
J gene: TRBJ1-4; V gene: TRBV6-6; CDR3 protein: CASSDGYGGKLFF
J gene: TRBJ2-1; V gene: TRBV18; CDR3 protein: CASSLGWGSYNEQFF
J gene: TRBJ2-3; V gene: TRBV5-1; CDR3 protein: CASSLALSTDTQYF
J gene: TRBJ2-4; V gene: TRBV20-1; CDR3 protein: CSARRLAGKNIQYF
J gene: TRBJ1-2; V gene: TRBV7-2; CDR3 protein: CASSWGSYGYTF
J gene: TRBJ2-3; V gene: TRBV28; CDR3 protein: CASSSRQGPVTQYF
J gene: TRBJ1-5; V gene: TRBV7-9; CDR3 protein: CASSSASGLGQPQHF
J gene: TRBJ2-1; V gene: TRBV5-5; CDR3 protein: CTSSLIRGPTLSYNEQFF
J gene: TRBJ1-5; V gene: TRBV10-2; CDR3 protein: CASSPGKQGNQPQHF
J gene: TRBJ2-7; V gene: TRBV30; CDR3 protein: CAWSVRRHEQYF
J gene: TRBJ2-2; V gene: TRBV7-2; CDR3 protein: CASSPTSGRSGELFF
J gene: TRBJ2-1; V gene: TRBV4-2; CDR3 protein: CASSQDVVRAGEQFF
J gene: TRBJ2-5; V gene: TRBV3-1; CDR3 protein: CASSSRLGRETQYF
J gene: TRBJ1-2; V gene: TRBV5-1; CDR3 protein: CASSVDGPYGYTF
J gene: TRBJ2-1; V gene: TRBV27; CDR3 protein: CASSFPAHNEQFF
J gene: TRBJ1-1; V gene: TRBV24-1; CDR3 protein: CATSDLKGTGGTEAFF
J gene: TRBJ2-1; V gene: TRBV5-1; CDR3 protein: CASSLNRGDSGQFF
J gene: TRBJ2-7; V gene: TRBV20-1; CDR3 protein: CSAPRTVGSYEQYF
J gene: TRBJ2-1; V gene: TRBV7-8; CDR3 protein: CASSPAIAEGWDNEQFF
J gene: TRBJ1-2; V gene: TRBV5-7; CDR3 protein: CARSLGNLYGYTF
J gene: TRBJ2-1; V gene: TRBV12-3/TRBV12-4; CDR3 protein: CASSRGLRSYNEQFF
J gene: TRBJ2-2; V gene: TRBV5-1; CDR3 protein: CASRWSGSATGELFF
J gene: TRBJ1-4; V gene: TRBV19; CDR3 protein: CASRVPSGEKLFF